This TCR beta chain was observed in a study of response to subunit inactivated influenza vaccine. TCRdb recomputed calls from the RT-PCR reads with MiXCR, one row per CDR3 protein. This table has about 160,000 distinct CDR3 sequences, roughly a tenth appearing once. The sequence was obtained from a man aged 50 to 60 who received an inactivated influenza vaccine. The sample in question was non-naive T cells sorted from PBMCs, obtained more than 35 days after vaccination.

DNA for the CDR3: TGTGCCAGCAGCCAAGAAAGACTAGCGGGAGTGAACACCGGGGAGCTGTTTTTT. It specifies CASSQERLAGVNTGELFF. This rearrangement joins TRBV3-1 to TRBJ2-2, with 12 bases identical to TRBD2. Trimming cost V 0 bases and J 1 base; bases outside gene matches: 3. The germline V gene has CDR1 LGHDT and CDR2 YNNKEL (reference sequence). The CDR3 is 18 amino acids. Filled out from reference TRBV3-1 and TRBJ2-2, the complete variable domain reads DTAVSQTPKYLVTQMGNDKSIKCEQNLGHDTMYWYKQDSKKFLKIMFSYNNKELIINETVPNRFSPKSPDKAHLNLHINSLELGDSAVYFCASSQERLAGVNTGELFFGEGSRLTVL.